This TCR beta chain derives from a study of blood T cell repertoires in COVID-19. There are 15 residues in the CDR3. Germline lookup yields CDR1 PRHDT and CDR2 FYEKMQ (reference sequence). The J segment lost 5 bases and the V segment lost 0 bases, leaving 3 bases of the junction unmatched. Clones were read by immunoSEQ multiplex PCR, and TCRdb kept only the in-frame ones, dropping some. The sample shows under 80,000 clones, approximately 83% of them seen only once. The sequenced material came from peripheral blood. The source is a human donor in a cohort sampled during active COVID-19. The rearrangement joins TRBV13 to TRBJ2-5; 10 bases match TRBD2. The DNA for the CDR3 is TGTGCCAGCAGCTTAGGTAGCGGGGGGTATGAGACCCAGTACTTC. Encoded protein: CASSLGSGGYETQYF.